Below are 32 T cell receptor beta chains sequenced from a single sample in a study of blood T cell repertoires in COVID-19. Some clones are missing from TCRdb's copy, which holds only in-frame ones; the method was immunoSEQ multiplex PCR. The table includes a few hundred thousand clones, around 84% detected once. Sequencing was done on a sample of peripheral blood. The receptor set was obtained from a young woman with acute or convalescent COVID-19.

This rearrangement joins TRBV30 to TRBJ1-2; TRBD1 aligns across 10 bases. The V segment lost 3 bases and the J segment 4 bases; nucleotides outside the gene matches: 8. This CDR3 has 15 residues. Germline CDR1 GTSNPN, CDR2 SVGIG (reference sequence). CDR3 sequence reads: CAWSFQTGGFYGYTF. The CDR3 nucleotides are TGTGCCTGGAGCTTCCAGACAGGGGGCTTCTATGGCTACACCTTC. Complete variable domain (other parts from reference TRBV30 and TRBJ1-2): SQTIHQWPATLVQPVGSPLSLECTVEGTSNPNLYWYRQAAGRGLQLLFYSVGIGQISSEVPQNLSASRPQDRQFILSSKKLLLSDSGFYLCAWSFQTGGFYGYTFGSGTRLTVV.

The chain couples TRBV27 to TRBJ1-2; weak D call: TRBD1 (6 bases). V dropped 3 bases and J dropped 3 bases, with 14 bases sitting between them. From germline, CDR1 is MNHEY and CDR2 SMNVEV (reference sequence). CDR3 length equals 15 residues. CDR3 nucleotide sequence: TGTGCCAGCAGTTTGGGGGGGGCGCAAGACTATGGCTACACCTTC. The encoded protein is CASSLGGAQDYGYTF.

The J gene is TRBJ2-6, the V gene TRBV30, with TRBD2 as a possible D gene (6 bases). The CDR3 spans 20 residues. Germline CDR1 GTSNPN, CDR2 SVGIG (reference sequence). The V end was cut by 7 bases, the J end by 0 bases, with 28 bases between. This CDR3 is CAFSNQGGAADASGANVLTF. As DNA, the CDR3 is TGTGCCTTCTCAAATCAAGGAGGGGCAGCGGACGCCTCTGGGGCCAACGTCCTGACTTTC.

CDR3 sequence: CATIDRDDGYTF. CDR3 DNA sequence: TGCGCCACCATAGACAGGGATGATGGCTACACCTTC. The J gene is TRBJ1-2, the V gene TRBV10-2; TRBD1 aligns across 7 bases. The CDR3 totals 12 residues. Germline V lookup: CDR1 WSHSY, CDR2 SAAADI. J lost 6 bases, V lost 10 bases, and 8 bases had no gene match.

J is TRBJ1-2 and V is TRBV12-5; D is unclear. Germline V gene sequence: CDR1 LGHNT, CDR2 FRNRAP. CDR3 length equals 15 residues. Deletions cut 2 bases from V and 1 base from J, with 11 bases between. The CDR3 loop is CASGLSPRLNYGYTF. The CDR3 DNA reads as TGTGCTAGTGGTTTGTCTCCCAGACTTAACTATGGCTACACCTTC.

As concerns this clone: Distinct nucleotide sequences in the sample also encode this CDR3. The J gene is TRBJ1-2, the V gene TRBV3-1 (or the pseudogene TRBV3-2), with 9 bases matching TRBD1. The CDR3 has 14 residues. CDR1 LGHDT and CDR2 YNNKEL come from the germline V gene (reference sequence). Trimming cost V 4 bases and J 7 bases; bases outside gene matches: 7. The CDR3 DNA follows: TGTGCCAGCAGCCCAAGAACAGGGGGCGGTGGCTACACCTTC. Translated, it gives CASSPRTGGGGYTF.

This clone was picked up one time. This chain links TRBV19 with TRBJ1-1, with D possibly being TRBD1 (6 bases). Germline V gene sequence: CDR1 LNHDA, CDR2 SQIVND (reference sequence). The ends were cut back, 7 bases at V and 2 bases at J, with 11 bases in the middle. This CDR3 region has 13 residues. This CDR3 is CASTWTVNTEAFF. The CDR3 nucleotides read TGTGCCAGTACGTGGACAGTTAACACTGAAGCTTTCTTT.

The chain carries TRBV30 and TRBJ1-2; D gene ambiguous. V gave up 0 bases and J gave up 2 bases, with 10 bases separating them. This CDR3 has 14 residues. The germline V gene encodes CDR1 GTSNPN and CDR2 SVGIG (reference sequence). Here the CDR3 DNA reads TGTGCCTGGAGTGTCCTAGCAGGCAACTATGGCTACACCTTC. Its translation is CAWSVLAGNYGYTF. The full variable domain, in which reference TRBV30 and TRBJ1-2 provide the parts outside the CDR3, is SQTIHQWPATLVQPVGSPLSLECTVEGTSNPNLYWYRQAAGRGLQLLFYSVGIGQISSEVPQNLSASRPQDRQFILSSKKLLLSDSGFYLCAWSVLAGNYGYTFGSGTRLTVV.

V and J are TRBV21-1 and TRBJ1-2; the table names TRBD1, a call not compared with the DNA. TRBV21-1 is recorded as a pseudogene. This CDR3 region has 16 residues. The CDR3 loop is CASSTLRGTLFYGYTF. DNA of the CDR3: TGTGCCAGCAGCACTCTCAGGGGGACCCTCTTCTATGGCTACACCTTC.

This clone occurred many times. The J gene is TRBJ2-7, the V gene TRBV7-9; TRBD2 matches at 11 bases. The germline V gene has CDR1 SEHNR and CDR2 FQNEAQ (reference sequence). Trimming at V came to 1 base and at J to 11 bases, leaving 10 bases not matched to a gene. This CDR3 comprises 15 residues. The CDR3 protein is CASSLGGSGRALEYF. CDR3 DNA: TGTGCCAGCAGCTTAGGGGGTAGCGGGAGGGCCCTGGAGTACTTC.

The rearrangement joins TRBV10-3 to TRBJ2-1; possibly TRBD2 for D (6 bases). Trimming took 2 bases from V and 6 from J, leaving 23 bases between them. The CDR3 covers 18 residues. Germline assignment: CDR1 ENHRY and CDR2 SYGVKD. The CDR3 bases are TGTGCCATCAGTGAGCCGGGGGACGCAGAGGGTAGGCTCAATGAGCAGTTCTTC. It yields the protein CAISEPGDAEGRLNEQFF.

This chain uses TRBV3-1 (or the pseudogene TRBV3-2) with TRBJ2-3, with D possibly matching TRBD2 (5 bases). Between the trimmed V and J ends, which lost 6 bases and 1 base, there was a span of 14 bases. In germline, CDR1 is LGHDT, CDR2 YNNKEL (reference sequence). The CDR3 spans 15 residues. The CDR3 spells CASRSIGGGTDTQYF. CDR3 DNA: TGTGCCAGCAGAAGTATTGGAGGAGGCACAGATACGCAGTATTTT.

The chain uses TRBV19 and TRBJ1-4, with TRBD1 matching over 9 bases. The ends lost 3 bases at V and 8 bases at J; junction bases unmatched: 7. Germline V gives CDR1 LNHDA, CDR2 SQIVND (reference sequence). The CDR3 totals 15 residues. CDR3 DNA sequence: TGTGCCAGTAGTATTGGTAGGACAGGGGAGGAAAAACTGTTTTTT. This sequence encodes CASSIGRTGEEKLFF. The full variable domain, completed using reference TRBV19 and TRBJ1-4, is DGGITQSPKYLFRKEGQNVTLSCEQNLNHDAMYWYRQDPGQGLRLIYYSQIVNDFQKGDIAEGYSVSREKKESFPLTVTSAQKNPTAFYLCASSIGRTGEEKLFFGSGTQLSVL.

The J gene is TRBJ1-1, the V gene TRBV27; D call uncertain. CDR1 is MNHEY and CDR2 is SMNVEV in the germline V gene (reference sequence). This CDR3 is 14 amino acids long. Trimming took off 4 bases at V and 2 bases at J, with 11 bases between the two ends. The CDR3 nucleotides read TGTGCCAGCAGTTGGGCACGGCGCAACACTGAAGCTTTCTTT. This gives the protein CASSWARRNTEAFF.

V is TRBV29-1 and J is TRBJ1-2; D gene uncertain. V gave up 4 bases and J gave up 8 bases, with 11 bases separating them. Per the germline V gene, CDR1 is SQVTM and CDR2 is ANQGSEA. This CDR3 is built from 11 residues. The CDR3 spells CSVGEGEGYTF. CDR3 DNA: TGCAGCGTTGGCGAGGGTGAAGGCTACACCTTC.

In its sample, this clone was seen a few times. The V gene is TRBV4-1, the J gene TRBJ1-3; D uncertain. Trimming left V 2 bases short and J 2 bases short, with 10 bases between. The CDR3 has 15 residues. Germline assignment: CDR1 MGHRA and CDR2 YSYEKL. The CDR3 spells CASSQPEAAGNTIYF. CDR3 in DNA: TGCGCCAGCAGCCAACCAGAGGCGGCTGGAAACACCATATATTTT.

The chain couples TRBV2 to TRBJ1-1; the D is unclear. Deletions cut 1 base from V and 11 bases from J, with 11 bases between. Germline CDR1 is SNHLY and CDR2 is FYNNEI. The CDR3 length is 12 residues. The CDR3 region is CASSEGQFGAFF. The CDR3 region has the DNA TGTGCCAGCAGTGAAGGCCAGTTCGGGGCTTTCTTT.

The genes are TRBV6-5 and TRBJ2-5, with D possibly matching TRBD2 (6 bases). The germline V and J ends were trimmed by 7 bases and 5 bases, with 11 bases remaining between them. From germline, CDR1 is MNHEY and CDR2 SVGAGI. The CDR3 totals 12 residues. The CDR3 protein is CASTGDSETQYF. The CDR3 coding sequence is TGTGCCAGCACGGGAGATTCGGAGACCCAGTACTTC.

The CDR3 coding sequence is TGTGCCAGCAGCCTGGGACAGGGGAGAGAGACCCAGTACTTC. Translation gives CASSLGQGRETQYF. The rearrangement uses TRBV5-6 and TRBJ2-5; 10 bases line up with TRBD1. The V gene end was trimmed by 4 bases and the J gene end by 4 bases; junction bases not matched to a gene: 4. The germline V gene encodes CDR1 SGHDT and CDR2 YYEEEE. The CDR3 has 14 amino acids. Filled out from reference TRBV5-6 and TRBJ2-5, the complete variable domain reads DAGVTQSPTHLIKTRGQQVTLRCSPKSGHDTVSWYQQALGQGPQFIFQYYEEEERQRGNFPDRFSGHQFPNYSSELNVNALLLGDSALYLCASSLGQGRETQYFGPGTRLLVL.

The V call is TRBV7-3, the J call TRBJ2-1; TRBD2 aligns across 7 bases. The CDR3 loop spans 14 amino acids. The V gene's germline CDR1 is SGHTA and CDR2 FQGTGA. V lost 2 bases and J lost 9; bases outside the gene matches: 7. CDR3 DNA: TGTGCCAGCAGCTTACAACCCACTAGCGTTGAGCAGTTCTTC. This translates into CASSLQPTSVEQFF.

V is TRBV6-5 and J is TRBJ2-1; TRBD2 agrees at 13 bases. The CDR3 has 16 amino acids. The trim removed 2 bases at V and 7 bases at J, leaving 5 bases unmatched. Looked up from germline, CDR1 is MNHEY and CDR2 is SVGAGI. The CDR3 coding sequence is TGTGCCAGCAGTTACCGGACTAGCGGGAGCATTAATGAGCAGTTCTTC. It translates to CASSYRTSGSINEQFF.

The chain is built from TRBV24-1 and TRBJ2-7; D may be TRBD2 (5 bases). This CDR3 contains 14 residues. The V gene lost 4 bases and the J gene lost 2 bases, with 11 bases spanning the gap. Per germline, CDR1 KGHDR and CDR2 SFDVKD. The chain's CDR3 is CATSDSGKTYEQYF. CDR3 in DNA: TGTGCCACCAGTGACTCCGGGAAGACCTACGAGCAGTACTTC.

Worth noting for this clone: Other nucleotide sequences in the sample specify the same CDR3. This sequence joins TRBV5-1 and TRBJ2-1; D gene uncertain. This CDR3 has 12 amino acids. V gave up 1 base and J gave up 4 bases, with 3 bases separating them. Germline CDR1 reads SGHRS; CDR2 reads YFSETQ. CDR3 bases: TGCGCCAGCAGCTTGTCATACAATGAGCAGTTCTTC. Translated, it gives CASSLSYNEQFF. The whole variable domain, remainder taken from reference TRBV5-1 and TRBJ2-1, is KAGVTQTPRYLIKTRGQQVTLSCSPISGHRSVSWYQQTPGQGLQFLFEYFSETQRNKGNFPGRFSGRQFSNSRSEMNVSTLELGDSALYLCASSLSYNEQFFGPGTRLTVL.

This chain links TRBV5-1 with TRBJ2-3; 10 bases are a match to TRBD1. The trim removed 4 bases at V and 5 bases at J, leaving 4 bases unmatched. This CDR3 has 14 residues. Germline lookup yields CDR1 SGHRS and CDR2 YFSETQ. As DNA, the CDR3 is TGCGCCAGCAGCATCGGGACAGGGGAAGATACGCAGTATTTT. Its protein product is CASSIGTGEDTQYF.

This CDR3 reads CASSVRDSYTGELFF. For the CDR3, the DNA is TGTGCCAGCAGCGTGCGGGACTCCTACACCGGGGAGCTGTTTTTT. The gene calls are TRBV9 and TRBJ2-2; perhaps TRBD2 as D (6 bases). V shed 2 bases and J shed 3 bases, with 11 bases lying between them. Germline CDR1 reads SGDLS; CDR2 reads YYNGEE. There are 15 residues in the CDR3.

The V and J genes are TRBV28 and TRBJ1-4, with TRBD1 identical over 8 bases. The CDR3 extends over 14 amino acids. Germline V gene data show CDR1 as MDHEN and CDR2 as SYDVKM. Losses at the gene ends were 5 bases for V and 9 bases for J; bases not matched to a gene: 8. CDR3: CASSVPGQAKKLFF. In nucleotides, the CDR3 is TGTGCCAGCAGTGTACCGGGACAGGCGAAAAAACTGTTTTTT.

CDR3 nucleotides: TGTGCCAGCAGCTTAGAATTTTACGAGCGGGAGCTTGGGGCCTCCTACAATGAGCAGTTCTTC. Amino acids: CASSLEFYERELGASYNEQFF. This chain joins TRBV7-4 and TRBJ2-1; 8 bases line up with TRBD2. This CDR3 region has 21 residues. V dropped 1 base and J dropped 0; count of bases not matched to a gene: 17. Germline lookup yields CDR1 SGHVT and CDR2 SQSDAQ. Together with reference TRBV7-4 and TRBJ2-1, the CDR3 gives the full variable domain: GAGVSQSPRYKVAKRGRDVALRCDSISGHVTLYWYRQTLGQGSEVLTYSQSDAQRDKSGRPSGRFSAERPERSVSTLKIQRTEQGDSAVYLCASSLEFYERELGASYNEQFFGPGTRLTVL.

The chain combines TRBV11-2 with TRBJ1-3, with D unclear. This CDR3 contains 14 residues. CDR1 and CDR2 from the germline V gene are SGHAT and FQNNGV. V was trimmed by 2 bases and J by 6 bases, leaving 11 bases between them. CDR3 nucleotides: TGTGCCAGCAGCTTACCGGGTCCCCTAAACACCATATATTTT. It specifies CASSLPGPLNTIYF.

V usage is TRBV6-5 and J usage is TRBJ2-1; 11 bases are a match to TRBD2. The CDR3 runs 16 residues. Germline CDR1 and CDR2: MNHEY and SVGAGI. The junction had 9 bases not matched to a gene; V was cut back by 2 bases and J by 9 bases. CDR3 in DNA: TGTGCCAGCAGTTACACCTTTAGCGGGAGGGCCGGTGAGCAGTTCTTC. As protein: CASSYTFSGRAGEQFF.

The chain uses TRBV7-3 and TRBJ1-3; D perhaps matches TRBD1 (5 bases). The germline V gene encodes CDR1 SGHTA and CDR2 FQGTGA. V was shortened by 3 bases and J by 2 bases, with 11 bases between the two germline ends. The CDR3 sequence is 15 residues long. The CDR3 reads CASSFTGGPGNTIYF. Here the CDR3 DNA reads TGTGCCAGCAGCTTCACCGGGGGACCTGGAAACACCATATATTTT. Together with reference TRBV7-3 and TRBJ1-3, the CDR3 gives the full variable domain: GAGVSQTPSNKVTEKGKYVELRCDPISGHTALYWYRQSLGQGPEFLIYFQGTGAADDSGLPNDRFFAVRPEGSVSTLKIQRTERGDSAVYLCASSFTGGPGNTIYFGEGSWLTVV.

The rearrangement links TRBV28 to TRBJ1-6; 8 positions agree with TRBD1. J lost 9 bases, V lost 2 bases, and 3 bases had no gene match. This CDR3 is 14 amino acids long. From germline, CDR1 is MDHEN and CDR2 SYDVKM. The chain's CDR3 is CASSLQGAFSPLHF. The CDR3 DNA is TGTGCCAGCAGTTTACAGGGGGCTTTTTCACCCCTCCACTTT.

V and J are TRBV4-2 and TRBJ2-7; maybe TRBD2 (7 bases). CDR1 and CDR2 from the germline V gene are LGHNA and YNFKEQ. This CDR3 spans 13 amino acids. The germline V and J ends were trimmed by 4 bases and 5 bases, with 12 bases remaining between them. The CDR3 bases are TGTGCCAGCAGCCGAGGGGGGGTGGACGAGCAGTACTTC. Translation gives CASSRGGVDEQYF.